This T cell receptor beta chain comes out of a study of blood T cell repertoires in COVID-19. Looked up from germline, CDR1 is LNHDA and CDR2 is SQIVND (reference sequence). The CDR3 covers 16 residues. V shed 3 bases and J 8 bases; nucleotides not matched to a gene: 4. Repertoires were generated with immunoSEQ multiplex PCR, while TCRdb's copy carries only in-frame clones and drops some. The sample has roughly 80,000 clones; about 91% are singletons. This TCR was sampled from a woman over 75 with acute or convalescent COVID-19. J is TRBJ2-2 and V is TRBV19, with TRBD2 identical over 15 bases. Sequencing used peripheral blood. As DNA, the CDR3 is TGTGCCAGTAGTATGGGGACTAGCGGGGGGACTGGGGAGCTGTTTTTT. Its protein is CASSMGTSGGTGELFF.